This T cell receptor beta chain came from a study of T cell responses to AZD1222 COVID-19 vaccine. Some clones are missing from TCRdb's copy, which holds only in-frame ones; the method was immunoSEQ multiplex PCR. This table has 100,000 to 150,000 clones, more than 75% appearing once. The germline V gene has CDR1 LGHDT and CDR2 YNNKEL (reference sequence). The junction had 7 bases not matched to a gene; V was cut back by 1 base and J by 9 bases. This CDR3 is built from 16 residues. The chain is built from TRBV3-1 (or the pseudogene TRBV3-2) and TRBJ2-7; 15 nucleotides match TRBD2. The sample in question was peripheral blood, obtained on day 0 of AZD1222 vaccination. This sequence was found in an adult in good health. CDR3 region: CASSQAGTSGRLVQYF. The CDR3 DNA follows: TGTGCCAGCAGCCAAGCAGGGACTAGCGGGAGGTTAGTGCAGTACTTC.